The 29 T cell receptor beta chains in this list originate from one sample, sequenced in a study of blood T cell repertoires in COVID-19. Clones were read by immunoSEQ multiplex PCR, and TCRdb kept only the in-frame ones, dropping some. The sample yields 60,000 to 65,000 clones, 75% to 90% seen once. Sequenced: peripheral blood. The source of these receptors is a human donor with active COVID-19. The donor label of this sample is uncertain.

This chain uses TRBV10-3 with TRBJ2-7; a weak D match, TRBD2 (6 bases). Trimming shortened V by 3 bases and J by 4 bases, and 10 bases separated the two germline ends. The CDR3 is 13 amino acids. Germline V CDR1 and CDR2: ENHRY, SYGVKD. In nucleotides, the CDR3 is TGTGCCATCAGTGATTTGGAGGGATACGAGCAGTACTTC. Its translation: CAISDLEGYEQYF.

The V gene is TRBV6-5, the J gene TRBJ2-3, with 8 bases that match TRBD2. CDR3 length: 15 amino acids. The ends lost 4 bases at V and 5 bases at J; junction bases unmatched: 8. The germline gives CDR1 MNHEY, CDR2 SVGAGI. The CDR3 DNA is TGTGCCAGCAGTTTCACGGGGGGGCCGGGAGATACGCAGTATTTT. Protein product: CASSFTGGPGDTQYF.

This chain connects TRBV9 to TRBJ2-7, with 8 bases identical to TRBD1. CDR3 length: 11 amino acids. Germline lookup yields CDR1 SGDLS and CDR2 YYNGEE. Unmatched junction bases numbered 4, after V lost 8 bases and J lost 6 bases. The CDR3 nucleotides are TGTGCCAGTGGACAGGGTACCGAGCAGTACTTC. Encoded protein: CASGQGTEQYF. Supplemented by reference TRBV9 and TRBJ2-7, the full variable domain reads DSGVTQTPKHLITATGQRVTLRCSPRSGDLSVYWYQQSLDQGLQFLIQYYNGEERAKGNILERFSAQQFPDLHSELNLSSLELGDSALYFCASGQGTEQYFGPGTRLTVT.

The sample holds one count of this clone. V usage is TRBV5-5 and J usage is TRBJ2-7; 9 positions match TRBD2. V was pared by 4 bases and J by 6 bases, with 11 bases of the junction left unmatched. This CDR3 comprises 15 residues. CDR1 and CDR2 from the germline V gene are SGHKS and YYEKEE (reference sequence). CDR3 in amino acids: CASSLISGGISEQYF. The CDR3 DNA reads TGTGCCAGCAGCCTTATTAGCGGGGGAATAAGCGAGCAGTACTTC. Looking up the rest from reference TRBV5-5 and TRBJ2-7 gives the full variable domain: DAGVTQSPTHLIKTRGQQVTLRCSPISGHKSVSWYQQVLGQGPQFIFQYYEKEERGRGNFPDRFSARQFPNYSSELNVNALLLGDSALYLCASSLISGGISEQYFGPGTRLTVT.

The chain links TRBV5-4 to TRBJ2-6; weak D call: TRBD2 (6 bases). This CDR3 region has 16 residues. In germline, CDR1 is SGHNT, CDR2 YYREEE (reference sequence). Trimming removed 4 bases at V and 2 bases at J, with 13 bases between. CDR3 region: CASSPVWGAGANVLTF. In nucleotides, the CDR3 is TGTGCCAGCAGCCCCGTCTGGGGGGCTGGGGCCAACGTCCTGACTTTC.

The rearrangement links TRBV20-1 to TRBJ2-5; D possibly corresponds to TRBD2 (5 bases). This CDR3 is 11 amino acids long. V lost 6 bases and J lost 3, with 8 bases in between. The germline V gene encodes CDR1 DFQATT and CDR2 SNEGSKA (reference sequence). The chain's CDR3 is CSASREETQYF. The CDR3 DNA sequence: TGCAGTGCATCGAGGGAAGAGACCCAGTACTTC.

This rearrangement joins TRBV7-8 to TRBJ2-7; TRBD2 agrees at 11 bases. Trimming at V came to 4 bases and at J to 2 bases, leaving 7 bases not matched to a gene. Per the germline V gene, CDR1 is SGHVS and CDR2 is FQNEAQ. The CDR3 sequence is 16 residues long. The CDR3 nucleotides read TGTGCCAGCAGCTCGCCTATAGCGGGAGGGACCTACGAGCAGTACTTC. The encoded protein is CASSSPIAGGTYEQYF.

The J gene is TRBJ2-7, the V gene TRBV6-6; 8 bases map to TRBD1. Trimming removed 0 bases from V and 2 bases from J; junction bases left unmatched: 3. The CDR3 is 15 amino acids. CDR1 MNHNY and CDR2 SVGAGI come from the germline V gene (reference sequence). The chain's CDR3 is CASSYSIRGPYEQYF. DNA of the CDR3: TGTGCCAGCAGTTACTCGATCAGGGGGCCCTACGAGCAGTACTTC.

This chain joins TRBV6-5 and TRBJ1-4, with D possibly being TRBD1 (5 bases). The V end was cut by 6 bases, the J end by 6 bases, with 14 bases between. This CDR3 has 14 residues. Germline values: CDR1 MNHEY, CDR2 SVGAGI. The CDR3 DNA reads TGTGCCAGCAGCCTACTGGGGGAGGATGAAAAACTGTTTTTT. Amino acid sequence: CASSLLGEDEKLFF.

The chain recombines TRBV10-3 with TRBJ2-5, with 11 bases aligning to TRBD2. The CDR3 consists of 15 residues. Germline V gene data show CDR1 as ENHRY and CDR2 as SYGVKD. The V segment lost 6 bases and the J segment 1 base; nucleotides outside the gene matches: 4. The CDR3 nucleotides read TGTGCCATCAGGGCGACTAGCGGGGCCCAAGAGACCCAGTACTTC. The encoded protein is CAIRATSGAQETQYF.

The genes are TRBV7-8 and TRBJ1-5; weak D call: TRBD1 (6 bases). Germline V lookup: CDR1 SGHVS, CDR2 FQNEAQ. The V end lost 1 base, the J end lost 4 bases, and 11 bases lay between the germline ends. The CDR3 consists of 15 residues. The CDR3 DNA reads TGTGCCAGCAGCTTAGGCAGGGGAAGGAATCAGCCCCAGCATTTT. It yields the protein CASSLGRGRNQPQHF.

The rearrangement links TRBV29-1 to TRBJ1-2, with 10 nucleotides matching TRBD1. Germline lookup yields CDR1 SQVTM and CDR2 ANQGSEA. V shed 0 bases and J 4 bases; nucleotides not matched to a gene: 2. The CDR3 consists of 14 residues. The CDR3 loop is CSVEDGDRGYGYTF. DNA of the CDR3: TGCAGCGTTGAAGATGGGGACAGGGGCTATGGCTACACCTTC.

This clone appeared a single time. In DNA form, the CDR3 reads TGTGCCAGCACGGATGGCTACACCTTC. As protein: CASTDGYTF. V gene TRBV2 combines with J gene TRBJ1-2; no clear D. The CDR3 has 9 residues. Germline loops: CDR1 SNHLY, CDR2 FYNNEI. Trimming cost V 7 bases and J 6 bases, with 3 bases left between them.

This chain connects TRBV27 to TRBJ1-1; D is possibly TRBD1 (6 bases). The CDR3 sequence is 14 residues long. The V gene lost 4 bases and the J gene lost 10 bases, with 19 bases spanning the gap. Germline assignment: CDR1 MNHEY and CDR2 SMNVEV (reference sequence). The CDR3 coding sequence is TGTGCCAGCAGTTCGACCCAGGGGTTGCCTGGAGCTTTCTTT. Translating it yields CASSSTQGLPGAFF.

V and J are TRBV5-1 and TRBJ2-5; TRBD2 might be the D (6 bases). V dropped 0 bases and J dropped 2 bases, with 11 bases sitting between them. From germline, CDR1 is SGHRS and CDR2 YFSETQ. This CDR3 region has 15 residues. The CDR3 nucleotides read TGCGCCAGCAGCTTGGGCGGTAGCGGTCAAGAGACCCAGTACTTC. It specifies CASSLGGSGQETQYF.

The rearrangement uses TRBV7-9 and TRBJ2-3; 9 nucleotides match TRBD2. The length of the CDR3 is 13 residues. Germline CDR1 SEHNR, CDR2 FQNEAQ (reference sequence). J gave up 1 base and V 7 bases, and 0 bases lay outside the gene matches. The CDR3 DNA reads TGTGCCAGCACTAGCGGGGGCACAGATACGCAGTATTTT. Protein sequence: CASTSGGTDTQYF.

This sequence joins TRBV9 and TRBJ2-1, with D unresolved. The CDR3 sequence is 18 residues long. Germline values: CDR1 SGDLS, CDR2 YYNGEE. V lost 2 bases and J 0 bases, leaving 18 bases between the germline ends. The CDR3, as DNA: TGTGCCAGCAGCGTTGAGCTAGACGTGTCGAGCTCCTACAATGAGCAGTTCTTC. Residues: CASSVELDVSSSYNEQFF.

The chain joins TRBV4-1 to TRBJ2-1; D remains unclear. Trimming shortened V by 0 bases and J by 4 bases, and 13 bases separated the two germline ends. This CDR3 comprises 16 residues. Germline values: CDR1 MGHRA, CDR2 YSYEKL. As DNA, the CDR3 is TGCGCCAGCAGCCAAGACCGAGGAACTACTTACAATGAGCAGTTCTTC. Translating it yields CASSQDRGTTYNEQFF.

The chain carries TRBV2 and TRBJ1-1, with 9 nucleotides matching TRBD1. The length of the CDR3 is 15 residues. The V segment lost 5 bases and the J segment 0 bases; nucleotides outside the gene matches: 4. The germline V gene has CDR1 SNHLY and CDR2 FYNNEI. CDR3 amino acids: CASSRDREVNTEAFF. Here the CDR3 DNA reads TGTGCCAGCAGTAGGGACAGGGAAGTGAACACTGAAGCTTTCTTT.

The chain uses TRBV7-3 and TRBJ1-2; 8 positions agree with TRBD1. Per the germline V gene, CDR1 is SGHTA and CDR2 is FQGTGA. The CDR3 has 18 amino acids. With 0 bases clipped from V and 5 bases from J, the junction kept 14 bases outside the gene matches. The CDR3 nucleotides are TGTGCCAGCAGCTTAACTATGGCAGGGGGCGCAGGTCTTTATGGCTACACCTTC. This codes for CASSLTMAGGAGLYGYTF.

This clone was counted a single time. The gene calls are TRBV9 and TRBJ2-3; the match to TRBD2 covers 8 bases. In germline, CDR1 is SGDLS, CDR2 YYNGEE. The CDR3 is 15 amino acids. J was trimmed by 6 bases and V by 4 bases; bases with no gene match: 10. DNA for the CDR3: TGTGCCAGCAGCCCACGGACTAGCAATTTGGATACGCAGTATTTT. It codes for CASSPRTSNLDTQYF.

This sequence joins TRBV3-1 (or the pseudogene TRBV3-2) and TRBJ2-7; the D is unclear. V lost 0 bases and J 6 bases, leaving 15 bases between the germline ends. There are 15 residues in the CDR3. Per germline, CDR1 LGHDT and CDR2 YNNKEL (reference sequence). The CDR3 is CASSQEFLIRGEQYF. CDR3 nucleotide sequence: TGTGCCAGCAGCCAAGAATTTCTTATCCGAGGCGAGCAGTACTTC.

V and J are TRBV5-4 and TRBJ2-6; D is ambiguous. V was cut by 4 bases and J by 0 bases, with 8 bases left in between. Germline V gene data show CDR1 as SGHNT and CDR2 as YYREEE (reference sequence). CDR3 length equals 15 residues. CDR3 coding DNA: TGTGCCAGCAGCCTAAGAACCTCTGGGGCCAACGTCCTGACTTTC. Translation gives CASSLRTSGANVLTF.

The chain employs TRBV10-2 and TRBJ2-3; D unresolved. The CDR3 is made up of 13 amino acids. Trimming cost V 1 base and J 2 bases, with 4 bases left between them. CDR1 and CDR2 from the germline V gene are WSHSY and SAAADI. The CDR3 DNA is TGCGCCAGCAGTGAGTATAACACAGATACGCAGTATTTT. Its translation is CASSEYNTDTQYF.

This chain connects TRBV15 to TRBJ1-5; 10 nucleotides match TRBD1. Germline-derived CDR1 and CDR2 are LNHNV and YYDKDF (reference sequence). Germline trimming cut 6 bases from V and 2 bases from J; bases unmatched to any gene: 7. The length of the CDR3 is 16 residues. The CDR3 DNA reads TGTGCCACCAGTCGGACAGGGGGTTCTGGCAATCAGCCCCAGCATTTT. Translating it yields CATSRTGGSGNQPQHF.

V gene TRBV3-1 (or the pseudogene TRBV3-2) combines with J gene TRBJ2-2, with TRBD1 identical over 8 bases. V lost 0 bases, J lost 4 bases, and 7 bases stayed unmatched. The CDR3 covers 17 residues. Germline V gene data show CDR1 as LGHDT and CDR2 as YNNKEL (reference sequence). The CDR3 protein is CASSQDRAGGGTGELFF. CDR3 nucleotides: TGTGCCAGCAGCCAAGACCGGGCAGGGGGCGGCACCGGGGAGCTGTTTTTT.

The chain joins TRBV3-1 (or the pseudogene TRBV3-2) to TRBJ2-7; D unresolved. The CDR3 length is 15 residues. V was shortened by 0 bases and J by 2 bases, with 11 bases between the two germline ends. CDR1 is LGHDT, CDR2 YNNKEL, per germline (reference sequence). The CDR3 nucleotides are TGTGCCAGCAGCCAAGATGTTGCGGATCCCTACGAGCAGTACTTC. Its protein product is CASSQDVADPYEQYF.

The CDR3 bases are TGTGCCAGCAGGGGAGCGGGTTCTCCCCCCCGACCCTACAATGAGCAGTTCTTC. The encoded protein is CASRGAGSPPRPYNEQFF. The V gene is TRBV2, the J gene TRBJ2-1; possible D gene TRBD2, 6 bases. Looked up from germline, CDR1 is SNHLY and CDR2 is FYNNEI. The germline V and J ends were trimmed by 6 bases and 2 bases, with 23 bases remaining between them. The CDR3 runs 18 residues. Complete variable domain (other parts from reference TRBV2 and TRBJ2-1): EPEVTQTPSHQVTQMGQEVILRCVPISNHLYFYWYRQILGQKVEFLVSFYNNEISEKSEIFDDQFSVERPDGSNFTLKIRSTKLEDSAMYFCASRGAGSPPRPYNEQFFGPGTRLTVL.

This chain joins TRBV21-1 and TRBJ2-7; the table names TRBD2, a call not compared with the DNA. TRBV21-1 is a pseudogene locus. The CDR3 totals 14 residues. The chain's CDR3 is CASSQGGGAYEQYF. The CDR3 bases are TGTGCCAGCAGCCAAGGAGGAGGGGCCTACGAGCAGTACTTC.